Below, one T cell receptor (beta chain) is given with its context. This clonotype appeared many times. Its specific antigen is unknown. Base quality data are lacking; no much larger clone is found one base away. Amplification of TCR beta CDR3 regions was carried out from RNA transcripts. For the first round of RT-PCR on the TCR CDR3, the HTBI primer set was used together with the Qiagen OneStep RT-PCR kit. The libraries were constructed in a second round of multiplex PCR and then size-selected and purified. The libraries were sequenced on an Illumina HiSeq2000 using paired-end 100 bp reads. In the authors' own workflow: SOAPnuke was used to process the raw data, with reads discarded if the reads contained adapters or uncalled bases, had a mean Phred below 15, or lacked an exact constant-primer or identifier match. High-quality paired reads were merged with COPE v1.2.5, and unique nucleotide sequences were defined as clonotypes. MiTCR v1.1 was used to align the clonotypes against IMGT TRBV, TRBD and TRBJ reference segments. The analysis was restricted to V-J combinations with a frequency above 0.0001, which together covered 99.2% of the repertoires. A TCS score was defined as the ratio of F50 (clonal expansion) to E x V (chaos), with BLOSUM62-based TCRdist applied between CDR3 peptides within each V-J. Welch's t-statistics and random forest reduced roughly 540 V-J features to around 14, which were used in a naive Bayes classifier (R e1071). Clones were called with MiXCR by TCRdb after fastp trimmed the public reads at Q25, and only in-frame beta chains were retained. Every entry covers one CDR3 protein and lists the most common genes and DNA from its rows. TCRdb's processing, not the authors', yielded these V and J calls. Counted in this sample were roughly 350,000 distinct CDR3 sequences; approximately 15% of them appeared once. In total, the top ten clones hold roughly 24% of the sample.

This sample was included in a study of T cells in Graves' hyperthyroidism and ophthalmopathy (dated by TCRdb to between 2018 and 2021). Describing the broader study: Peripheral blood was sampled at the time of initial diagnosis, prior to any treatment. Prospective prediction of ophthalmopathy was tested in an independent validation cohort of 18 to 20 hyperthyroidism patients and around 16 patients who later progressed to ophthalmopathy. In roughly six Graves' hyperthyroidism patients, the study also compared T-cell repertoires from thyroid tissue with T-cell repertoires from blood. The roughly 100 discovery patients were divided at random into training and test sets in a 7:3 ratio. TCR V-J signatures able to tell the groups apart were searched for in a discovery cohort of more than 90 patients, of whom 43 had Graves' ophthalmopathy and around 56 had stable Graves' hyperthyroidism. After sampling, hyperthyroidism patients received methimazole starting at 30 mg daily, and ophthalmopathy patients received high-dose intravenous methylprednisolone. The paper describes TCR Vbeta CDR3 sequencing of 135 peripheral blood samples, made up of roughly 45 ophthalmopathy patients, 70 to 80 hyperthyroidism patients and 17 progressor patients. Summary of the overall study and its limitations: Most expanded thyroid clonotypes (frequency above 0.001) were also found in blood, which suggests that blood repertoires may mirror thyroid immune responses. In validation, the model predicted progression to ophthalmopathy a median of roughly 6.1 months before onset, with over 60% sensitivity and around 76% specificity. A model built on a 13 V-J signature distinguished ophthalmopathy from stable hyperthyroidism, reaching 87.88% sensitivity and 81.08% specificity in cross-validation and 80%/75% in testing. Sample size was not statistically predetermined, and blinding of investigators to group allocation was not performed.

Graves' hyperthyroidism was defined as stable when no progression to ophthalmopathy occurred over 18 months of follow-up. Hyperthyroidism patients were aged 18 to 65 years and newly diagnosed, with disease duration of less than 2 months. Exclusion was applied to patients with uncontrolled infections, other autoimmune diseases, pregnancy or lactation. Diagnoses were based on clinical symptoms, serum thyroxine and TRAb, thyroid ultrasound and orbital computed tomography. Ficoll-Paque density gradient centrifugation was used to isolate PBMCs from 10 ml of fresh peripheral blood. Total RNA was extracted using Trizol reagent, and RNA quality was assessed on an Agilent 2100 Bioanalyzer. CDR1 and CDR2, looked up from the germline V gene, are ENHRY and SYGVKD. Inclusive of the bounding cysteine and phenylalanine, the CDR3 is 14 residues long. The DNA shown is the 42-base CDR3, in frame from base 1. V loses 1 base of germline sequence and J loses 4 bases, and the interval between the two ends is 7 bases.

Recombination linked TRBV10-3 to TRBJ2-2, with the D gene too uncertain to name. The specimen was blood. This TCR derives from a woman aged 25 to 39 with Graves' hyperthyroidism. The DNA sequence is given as TGTGCCATCAGTGAGTTAGGCAGCACCGGGGAGCTGTTTTTT. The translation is CAISELGSTGELFF.